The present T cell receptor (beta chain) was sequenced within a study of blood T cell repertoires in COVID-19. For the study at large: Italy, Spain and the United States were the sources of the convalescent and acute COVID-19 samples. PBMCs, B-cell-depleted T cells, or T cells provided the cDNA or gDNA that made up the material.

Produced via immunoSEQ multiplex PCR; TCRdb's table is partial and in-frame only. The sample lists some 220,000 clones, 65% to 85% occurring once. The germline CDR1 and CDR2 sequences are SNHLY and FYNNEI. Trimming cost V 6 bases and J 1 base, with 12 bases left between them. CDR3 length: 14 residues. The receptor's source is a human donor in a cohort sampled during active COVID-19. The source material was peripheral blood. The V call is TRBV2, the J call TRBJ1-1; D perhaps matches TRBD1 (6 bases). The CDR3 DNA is TGTGCCAGCAGAAAGGACAGCGCGAACACTGAAGCTTTCTTT. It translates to CASRKDSANTEAFF. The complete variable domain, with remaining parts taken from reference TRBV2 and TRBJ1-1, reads EPEVTQTPSHQVTQMGQEVILRCVPISNHLYFYWYRQILGQKVEFLVSFYNNEISEKSEIFDDQFSVERPDGSNFTLKIRSTKLEDSAMYFCASRKDSANTEAFFGQGTRLTVV.